The present T cell receptor (beta chain) was sequenced within a study of blood T cells in healthy people across ages. A second roughly 6 to 11 cycle PCR used barcoded and J-beta primers. Every molecule of cDNA carried a tag from a template-switch adaptor with 12 random nucleotides. TCRdb analysed the 5' RACE reads with MiXCR anew, one entry per CDR3 protein. The table includes over a million distinct CDR3 sequences, under 30% detected once. The CDR3 loop spans 17 amino acids. Note on this clonotype: What it binds is not known.

General study findings and limits: Researchers said unsorted PBMCs prevented a conclusive naive versus antigen-experienced comparison.

These same data were also listed under a study on T cells of mothers and their children. As that study records: Material was donated by three healthy Caucasian mothers and their six children. Reads obtained per mother exceeded 9.5 million TCR beta CDR3 reads, with 3 million to 3.5 million obtained per child.

The chain joins TRBV21-1 to TRBJ2-3; the table names TRBD1, a call not compared with the DNA. TRBV21-1 is tagged as a pseudogene. The sequence was obtained from a girl aged 2 to 10 in good health. The sample was blood. This CDR3 is CASSKFLGGGPTDTQYF. For the CDR3, the DNA is TGTGCCAGCAGCAAATTTTTAGGCGGGGGTCCCACAGATACGCAGTATTTT.